These 12 T cell receptor beta chains came from one sample sequenced in a study of CD8 T cells in ankylosing spondylitis (dated by TCRdb to the late 2010s). Receptors were amplified or captured by 5' RACE. The sample was run on an Illumina HiSeq 2500. TCRdb trimmed the raw reads at Q25, called clones with MiXCR and kept productive beta chains. Rows are unified per CDR3 protein, each entry keeping the most common DNA and genes. Counted in this sample were about 360,000 distinct CDR3 sequences; 20% to 25% of them appeared once. Over 10% of the sample is in the top ten clones. Sequenced input: blood, either unsorted or a sorted T cell fraction (not recorded which). The origin of the receptors is a male donor with ankylosing spondylitis or in good health (not recorded which).

This clonotype has only a few counts. This chain uses TRBV4-1 with TRBJ2-1, with D maybe TRBD2 (7 bases). This CDR3 spans 16 amino acids. The germline V gene has CDR1 MGHRA and CDR2 YSYEKL. V dropped 0 bases and J dropped 3 bases, with 12 bases sitting between them. The CDR3 DNA follows: TGCGCCAGCAGCCAAGATTGGGGGGGCTTCTACAATGAGCAGTTCTTC. This gives the protein CASSQDWGGFYNEQFF.

The sample holds many counts of this clonotype. This chain connects TRBV29-1 to TRBJ2-1; 8 bases fit TRBD2. Germline CDR1 reads SQVTM; CDR2 reads ANQGSEA. The ends lost 4 bases at V and 10 bases at J; junction bases unmatched: 3. The CDR3 loop spans 11 amino acids. CDR3 sequence reads: CSVGGGREQFF. The CDR3 nucleotides read TGCAGCGTTGGCGGGGGGCGCGAGCAGTTCTTC.

A few counts support this clonotype. CDR3 amino acids: CASSSATGGSGNTIYF. DNA of the CDR3: TGCGCCAGCAGCTCAGCGACAGGGGGGTCTGGAAACACCATATATTTT. The rearrangement joins TRBV5-1 to TRBJ1-3; 9 nucleotides line up with TRBD1. Germline CDR1 reads SGHRS; CDR2 reads YFSETQ. Trimming cost V 3 bases and J 1 base; bases outside gene matches: 5. The CDR3 consists of 16 residues.

The gene calls are TRBV11-2 and TRBJ2-7, with TRBD1 matching 7 bases. CDR1 and CDR2 from the germline V gene are SGHAT and FQNNGV. This CDR3 spans 19 amino acids. V lost 4 bases to trimming and J lost 6 bases; unmatched junction nucleotides: 24. The CDR3 spells CASSSMVQGTRLMGAEQYF. CDR3 DNA: TGTGCCAGCAGCTCGATGGTACAGGGGACGCGTCTTATGGGGGCCGAGCAGTACTTC.

The chain employs TRBV7-8 and TRBJ2-3, with D tentatively TRBD2 (5 bases). CDR1 is SGHVS, CDR2 FQNEAQ, per germline. The length of the CDR3 is 14 residues. V lost 5 bases, J lost 2 bases, and 11 bases lay in between. The CDR3 here is CASSPSGDTDTQYF. The CDR3 DNA reads TGTGCCAGCAGCCCTTCCGGGGACACAGATACGCAGTATTTT.

This clonotype has at least ten counts. The chain uses TRBV29-1 and TRBJ2-4; no reliable D call. The CDR3 covers 14 residues. V lost 5 bases to trimming and J lost 2 bases, with 13 bases between them. Per the germline V gene, CDR1 is SQVTM and CDR2 is ANQGSEA. The CDR3: CSVLYELTKNIQYF. In DNA form, the CDR3 reads TGCAGCGTTTTGTACGAGTTGACCAAAAACATTCAGTACTTC.

This clonotype has just a few counts. The chain couples TRBV24-1 to TRBJ2-3; 7 bases fit TRBD2. Trimming removed 0 bases from V and 1 base from J; junction bases left unmatched: 9. The CDR3 runs 18 residues. The germline V gene has CDR1 KGHDR and CDR2 SFDVKD. The CDR3: CATSDLGVLAGGTDTQYF. The CDR3 DNA is TGTGCCACCAGTGATTTGGGTGTTTTGGCGGGGGGCACAGATACGCAGTATTTT.

This clonotype was found a few times. This chain connects TRBV7-8 to TRBJ1-4; tentatively, D is TRBD1 (6 bases). The V gene's germline CDR1 is SGHVS and CDR2 FQNEAQ. This CDR3 contains 14 residues. V lost 4 bases and J lost 8, with 14 bases in between. CDR3 loop: CASSSDRPNEKLFF. For the CDR3, the DNA is TGTGCCAGCAGCTCTGACAGGCCGAACGAAAAACTGTTTTTT.

V gene TRBV5-1 combines with J gene TRBJ2-3, with TRBD2 matching 8 bases. The V gene end was trimmed by 4 bases and the J gene end by 1 base; junction bases not matched to a gene: 2. CDR3 length: 14 amino acids. Germline lookup yields CDR1 SGHRS and CDR2 YFSETQ. CDR3 protein: CASSAGRGTDTQYF. CDR3 nucleotides: TGCGCCAGCAGCGCCGGGAGGGGCACAGATACGCAGTATTTT.

The chain recombines TRBV27 with TRBJ2-1; 8 bases are a match to TRBD1. The CDR3 spans 12 residues. Germline CDR1 reads MNHEY; CDR2 reads SMNVEV (reference sequence). The trim removed 8 bases at V and 11 bases at J, leaving 8 bases unmatched. CDR3 region: CASEGTGPKQFF. CDR3 DNA sequence: TGTGCCAGCGAAGGGACAGGCCCGAAGCAGTTCTTC.

A few counts support this clonotype. This sequence joins TRBV28 and TRBJ2-3, with a possible D match to TRBD2 (7 bases). CDR1 is MDHEN, CDR2 SYDVKM, per germline. With 10 bases removed from V and 4 bases from J, the gap between germline ends came to 15 bases. The CDR3 is 13 amino acids. The CDR3 coding sequence is TGTGCCATCCCTGGGCGGGGGCCAGATACGCAGTATTTT. Translating gives CAIPGRGPDTQYF.

This clonotype was picked up a small number of times. CDR3 bases: TGCAGCGCCTACGGAGCGTGGGACAGGCCCTACACTGAAGCTTTCTTT. This translates into CSAYGAWDRPYTEAFF. The chain employs TRBV29-1 and TRBJ1-1; 8 nucleotides align to TRBD1. The CDR3 contains 16 residues. The germline gives CDR1 SQVTM, CDR2 ANQGSEA. The V and J ends lost 7 bases and 3 bases, in that order; junction bases with no gene match: 16. Using reference TRBV29-1 and TRBJ1-1 for the parts outside the CDR3, the full variable domain is SAVISQKPSRDICQRGTSLTIQCQVDSQVTMMFWYRQQPGQSLTLIATANQGSEATYESGFVIDKFPISRPNLTFSTLTVSNMSPEDSSIYLCSAYGAWDRPYTEAFFGQGTRLTVV.